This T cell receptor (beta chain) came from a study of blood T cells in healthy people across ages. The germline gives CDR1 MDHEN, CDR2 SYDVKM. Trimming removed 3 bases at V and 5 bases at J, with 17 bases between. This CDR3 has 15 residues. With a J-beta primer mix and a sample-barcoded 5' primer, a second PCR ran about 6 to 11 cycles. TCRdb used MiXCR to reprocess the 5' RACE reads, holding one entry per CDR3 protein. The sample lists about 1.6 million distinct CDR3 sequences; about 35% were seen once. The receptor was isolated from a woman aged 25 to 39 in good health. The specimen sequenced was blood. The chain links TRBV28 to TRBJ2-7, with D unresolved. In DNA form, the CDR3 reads TGTGCCAGCAGTTTTGTACCGGCCCTGGGCCACGAGCAGTACTTC. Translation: CASSFVPALGHEQYF.